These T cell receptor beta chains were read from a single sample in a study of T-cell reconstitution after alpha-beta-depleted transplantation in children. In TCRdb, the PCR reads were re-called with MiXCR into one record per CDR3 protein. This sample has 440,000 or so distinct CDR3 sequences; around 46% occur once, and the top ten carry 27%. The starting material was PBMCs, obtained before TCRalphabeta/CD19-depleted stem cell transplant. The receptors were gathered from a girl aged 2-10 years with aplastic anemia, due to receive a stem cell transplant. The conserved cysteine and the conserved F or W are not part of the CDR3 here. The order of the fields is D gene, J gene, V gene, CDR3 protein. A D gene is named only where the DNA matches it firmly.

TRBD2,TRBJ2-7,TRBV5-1,ASSLGGTTSYEQY
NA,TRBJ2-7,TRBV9,ASSVEAGNEQY
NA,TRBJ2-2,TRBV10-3,AISETYTGELF
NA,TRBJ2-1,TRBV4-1,ASSQGGLRNEQF
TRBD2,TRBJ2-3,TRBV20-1,CASTTSGRVEADTQY
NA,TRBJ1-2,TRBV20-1,SARDLWQGNYGYT
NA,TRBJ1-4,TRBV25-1,ASSEYGQVATNEKLF
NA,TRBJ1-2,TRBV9,ASSADTGSYGYT
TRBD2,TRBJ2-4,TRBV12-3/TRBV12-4,ASSLILAGGSAKNIQY
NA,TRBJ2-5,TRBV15,ATSRGPQETQY
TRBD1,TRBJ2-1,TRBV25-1,ASSEFRDRGVYEQF
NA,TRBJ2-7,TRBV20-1,SAKAVKAYEQY
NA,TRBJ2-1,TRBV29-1,SVYRSSSYNEQF
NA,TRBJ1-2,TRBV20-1,SASLGGANGYT
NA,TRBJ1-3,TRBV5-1,ASSLATGASGNTIY
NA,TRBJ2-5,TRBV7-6,ASSLKVPETQY
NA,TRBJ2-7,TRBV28,ASSLWGSAATSYEQY
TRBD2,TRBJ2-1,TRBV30,AWSIASGSNEQF
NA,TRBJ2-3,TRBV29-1,SVGQPSTDTQY
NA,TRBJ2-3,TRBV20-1,SASGRRDADTQY
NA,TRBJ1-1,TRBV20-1,SADAVGHPATEAF
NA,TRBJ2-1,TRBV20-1,SASMGARNEQF
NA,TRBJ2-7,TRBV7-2,ASSLALGNEQY
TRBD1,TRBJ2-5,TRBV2,ASMRQGALETQY
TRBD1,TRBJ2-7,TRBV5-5,ASSRDRVYEQY
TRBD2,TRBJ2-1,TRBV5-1,ASSPLAGGENEQF
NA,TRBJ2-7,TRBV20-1,SAPDRGTALVYEQY
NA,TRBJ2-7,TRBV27,ASSFIPLPTGREQY
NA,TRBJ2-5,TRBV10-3,AISESRDPAGETQY
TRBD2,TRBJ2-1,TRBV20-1,SARSGVSSYNEQF
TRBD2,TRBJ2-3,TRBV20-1,SAQRGLAGAGQY
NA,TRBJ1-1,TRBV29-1,SGQEVTTEAF
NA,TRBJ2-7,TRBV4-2,ASSQEQDSSYEQY
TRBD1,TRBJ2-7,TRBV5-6,ASSWGQSLYEQY
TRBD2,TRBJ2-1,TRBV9,ASSPFAGGLTSEQF
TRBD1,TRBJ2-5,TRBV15,ATSRDRGQNQETQY
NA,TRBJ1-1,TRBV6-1,ASSVRQSMNTEAF
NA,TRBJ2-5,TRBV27,ASSFTASSQETQY
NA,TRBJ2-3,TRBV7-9,ASSFSWDTQY
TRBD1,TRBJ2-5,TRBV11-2,ASSSGGQTQETQY
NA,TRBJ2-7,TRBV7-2,ASSLVAGSSYEQY
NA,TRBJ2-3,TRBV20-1,SARQGRDTQY
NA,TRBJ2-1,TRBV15,ATSREQPRNEQF
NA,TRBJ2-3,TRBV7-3,ASSPHGARTDTQY
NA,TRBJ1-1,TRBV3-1,ASSQVRGNTEAF
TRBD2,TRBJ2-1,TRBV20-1,SAKTSGRYNEQF
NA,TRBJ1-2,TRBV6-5,ASRPAGYGYT
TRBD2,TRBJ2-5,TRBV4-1,ASSQDRLAGQETQY
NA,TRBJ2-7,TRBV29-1,SATGTASSYEQY
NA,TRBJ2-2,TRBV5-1,ASSKETGNTGELF
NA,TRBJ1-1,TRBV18,ASSPGALEAF
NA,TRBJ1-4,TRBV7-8,ASSDRAADEKLF